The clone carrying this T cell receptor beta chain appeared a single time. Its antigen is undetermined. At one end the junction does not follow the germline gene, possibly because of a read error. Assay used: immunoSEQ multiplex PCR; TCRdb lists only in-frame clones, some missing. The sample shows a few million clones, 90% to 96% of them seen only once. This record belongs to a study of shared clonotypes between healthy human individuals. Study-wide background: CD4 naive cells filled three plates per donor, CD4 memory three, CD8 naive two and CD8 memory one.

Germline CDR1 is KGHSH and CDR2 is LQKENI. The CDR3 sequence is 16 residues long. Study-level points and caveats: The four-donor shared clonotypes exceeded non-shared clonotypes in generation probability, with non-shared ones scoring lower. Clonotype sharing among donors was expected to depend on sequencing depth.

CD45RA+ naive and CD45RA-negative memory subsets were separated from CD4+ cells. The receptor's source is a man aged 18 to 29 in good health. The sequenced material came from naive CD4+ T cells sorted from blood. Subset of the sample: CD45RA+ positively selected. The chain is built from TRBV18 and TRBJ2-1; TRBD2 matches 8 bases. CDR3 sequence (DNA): TGTGCCAGCTCATCATTGAGCGGGGGTGCCTCCAATGGGCAGTTCTTC. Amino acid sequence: CASSSLSGGASNGQFF.